The 8 T cell receptor beta chains given below trace back to one sample, sequenced in a study of blood T cell repertoires in COVID-19. TCRdb's table, derived via immunoSEQ multiplex PCR, lists solely in-frame clones and lacks some. In the table there are some 250,000 clones, over 75% of which are singletons. The sample comprised peripheral blood. The receptor set was obtained from a man younger than 40 who had recovered from COVID-19.

The chain combines TRBV5-1 with TRBJ2-6; perhaps TRBD1 as D (6 bases). The CDR3 consists of 17 residues. V lost 5 bases and J lost 0, with 15 bases in between. Germline CDR1 reads SGHRS; CDR2 reads YFSETQ. The CDR3 coding sequence is TGCGCCAGCAGTCGACCCGGACAGAGCTCTGGGGCCAACGTCCTGACTTTC. Its protein is CASSRPGQSSGANVLTF.

The chain is built from TRBV7-2 and TRBJ2-2; D may be TRBD1 (6 bases). The V gene's germline CDR1 is SGHTA and CDR2 FQGNSA. This CDR3 has 15 residues. Trimming took 6 bases from V and 0 from J, leaving 11 bases between them. The CDR3 here is CASRPGAPNTGELFF. CDR3 DNA sequence: TGTGCCAGCAGGCCAGGGGCCCCGAACACCGGGGAGCTGTTTTTT.

The J gene is TRBJ1-1, the V gene TRBV5-4; TRBD1 aligns across 7 bases. This CDR3 has 14 residues. Trimming at V came to 2 bases and at J to 6 bases, leaving 7 bases not matched to a gene. Germline-derived CDR1 and CDR2 are SGHNT and YYREEE (reference sequence). CDR3 region: CASSFGQVPAEAFF. CDR3 bases: TGTGCCAGCAGCTTCGGACAGGTCCCCGCTGAAGCTTTCTTT. The full variable domain, with the rest looked up from reference TRBV5-4 and TRBJ1-1, is ETGVTQSPTHLIKTRGQQVTLRCSSQSGHNTVSWYQQALGQGPQFIFQYYREEENGRGNFPPRFSGLQFPNYSSELNVNALELDDSALYLCASSFGQVPAEAFFGQGTRLTVV.

The rearrangement joins TRBV7-9 to TRBJ1-2; possible D gene TRBD1, 5 bases. The CDR3 is made up of 15 amino acids. Per the germline V gene, CDR1 is SEHNR and CDR2 is FQNEAQ (reference sequence). V was clipped by 0 bases and J by 8 bases, with 16 bases between them. The CDR3 here is CASSLALRGVGGYTF. DNA for the CDR3: TGTGCCAGCAGCTTAGCTCTGCGGGGCGTGGGGGGCTACACCTTC.

The chain employs TRBV5-8 and TRBJ1-2; D is perhaps TRBD1 (5 bases). This CDR3 contains 14 residues. With 3 bases removed from V and 1 base from J, the gap between germline ends came to 10 bases. Germline V gives CDR1 SGHTS, CDR2 YDEGEE. CDR3 residues: CASSSRGNNYGYTF. The CDR3 region has the DNA TGTGCCAGCAGCTCTCGGGGGAATAACTATGGCTACACCTTC.

This clone was detected a few times. The chain joins TRBV9 to TRBJ2-1; 12 bases agree with TRBD1. CDR3 length equals 16 residues. Trimming removed 3 bases from V and 8 bases from J; junction bases left unmatched: 9. Germline loops: CDR1 SGDLS, CDR2 YYNGEE. The CDR3 coding sequence is TGTGCCAGCAGCGGATCCTTCGGGACAGGGGGCTATGAGCAGTTCTTC. Its protein is CASSGSFGTGGYEQFF.

This chain connects TRBV28 to TRBJ1-2; 11 nucleotides agree with TRBD1. Losses at the gene ends were 5 bases for V and 8 bases for J; bases not matched to a gene: 10. The CDR3 is 15 amino acids. Germline loops: CDR1 MDHEN, CDR2 SYDVKM. The DNA for the CDR3 is TGTGCCAGCAGTCGGGCCGGACAGGGGGCGCGGGGCTACACCTTC. Protein: CASSRAGQGARGYTF.

This clone was detected a few times. The chain carries TRBV5-1 and TRBJ2-2; 8 nucleotides align to TRBD1. CDR3 length: 16 amino acids. Germline-derived CDR1 and CDR2 are SGHRS and YFSETQ. Trimming removed 0 bases from V and 6 bases from J; junction bases left unmatched: 7. The CDR3 here is CASSLAAGGSAGELFF. CDR3 DNA: TGCGCCAGCAGCTTGGCCGCAGGGGGCTCAGCCGGGGAGCTGTTTTTT.